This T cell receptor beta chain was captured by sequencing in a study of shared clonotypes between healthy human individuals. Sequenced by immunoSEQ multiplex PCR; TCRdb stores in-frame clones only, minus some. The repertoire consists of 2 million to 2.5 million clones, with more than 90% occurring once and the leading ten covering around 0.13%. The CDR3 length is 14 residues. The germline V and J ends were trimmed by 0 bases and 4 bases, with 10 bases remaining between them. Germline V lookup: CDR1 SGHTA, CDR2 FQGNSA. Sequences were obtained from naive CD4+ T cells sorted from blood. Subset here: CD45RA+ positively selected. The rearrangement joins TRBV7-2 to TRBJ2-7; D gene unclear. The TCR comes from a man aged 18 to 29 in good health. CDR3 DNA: TGTGCCAGCAGCTTAGCCGCACAGATATACGAGCAGTACTTC. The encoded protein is CASSLAAQIYEQYF.